This T cell receptor beta chain was recovered during a study of STAT5B mutations in CD4+ large granular lymphocyte leukemia. The overall study: Anti-CD4 microbead selection came after CD8+ cell depletion in cryopreserved samples.

Details on this clone: The antigen is undetermined.

V shed 6 bases and J shed 2 bases, with 11 bases lying between them. The CDR3 is made up of 13 amino acids. Germline CDR1 and CDR2: SGHRS and YFSETQ. Study-wide results and limits: Data were not HLA-matched across samples. Patient CD4-sorted repertoires looked more clonal than healthy CD4+ repertoires, even without putative leukemic clones. Main leukemic clonotypes were patient-specific, but roughly 25% appeared at low frequency elsewhere.

Sequencing was performed with immunoSEQ multiplex PCR; in TCRdb, only in-frame clones are kept and a portion is missing. The sample carries around 5,000 clones, 60% to 85% recorded once. The sequenced material came from PBMCs. The chain uses TRBV5-1 and TRBJ1-2; D unclear. The source is a man at least 80 years old with CD4+ T-cell large granular lymphocyte leukemia. DNA of the CDR3: TGCGCCAGCACCCCTGGCAAAAACTATGGCTACACCTTC. Translation gives CASTPGKNYGYTF.